A selection of T cell receptor beta chains follows, all from one sample in a study of blood T cell repertoires in COVID-19. TCRdb keeps only in-frame clones here, not all; method: immunoSEQ multiplex PCR. The sample gives tens of thousands of clones, around 82% of which show up once; less than 25% is in the top ten. Sample: peripheral blood. These TCRs come from a human donor in a cohort sampled during active COVID-19. CDR3s include the opening cysteine and the closing phenylalanine or tryptophan. The D gene is left open where the match is weak. Only part of the rows carry a size: once, few, many, or a class if the clone is expanded.

clone_size,d_call,cdr3_length,j_call,v_call,cdr3_nt,cdr3_aa
NA,TRBD2,14,TRBJ2-5,TRBV19,TGTGCCAGTAGTATACGGGGGGGTATGGAGACCCAGTACTTC,CASSIRGGMETQYF
NA,NA,15,TRBJ1-2,TRBV28,TGTGCCAGCAGTTCTCACGGAACAGCTAACTATGGCTACACCTTC,CASSSHGTANYGYTF
NA,TRBD2,17,TRBJ2-3,TRBV14,TGTGCCAGCAGCGCAACCGGGACTAGCGTTTACACAGATACGCAGTATTTT,CASSATGTSVYTDTQYF
NA,NA,13,TRBJ2-7,TRBV28,TGTGCCAGCAGTTTAGGGGGGAACTACGAGCAGTACTTC,CASSLGGNYEQYF
NA,NA,15,TRBJ1-5,TRBV5-5,TGTGCCAGCAGCTTTGACAGTTATAGCAATCAGCCCCAGCATTTT,CASSFDSYSNQPQHF
NA,NA,16,TRBJ1-5,TRBV6-6,TGTGCCAGCAGTTACAGGGGGGCCGGGGGGAATCAGCCCCAGCATTTT,CASSYRGAGGNQPQHF
NA,NA,15,TRBJ2-3,TRBV6-5,TGTGCCAGCAGGGCCCGGGACTTTAACACAGATACGCAGTATTTT,CASRARDFNTDTQYF
NA,NA,15,TRBJ2-3,TRBV2,TGTGCCAGCAGTGATTTCAGGGTGACGACAGATACGCAGTATTTT,CASSDFRVTTDTQYF
once,NA,14,TRBJ2-5,TRBV11-2,TGTGCCAGCAGCTTATTTAGGGAGAAGGAGACCCAGTACTTC,CASSLFREKETQYF
once,TRBD1,14,TRBJ2-1,TRBV4-2,TGTGCCAGCAGCCAAGGAATGGGACAGTCCGTTTCGCTCTTC,CASSQGMGQSVSLF
few,NA,13,TRBJ1-4,TRBV11-2,TGTGCCAGCAGCCTAGCGAGTGGTGAAAAACTGTTTTTT,CASSLASGEKLFF
NA,TRBD2,15,TRBJ2-3,TRBV3-1/TRBV3-2,TGTGCCAGCAGCCTCACTAGCGGGGCATTCGATACGCAGTATTTT,CASSLTSGAFDTQYF
NA,TRBD1,13,TRBJ1-2,TRBV19,TGTGCCAGTAGTACGACAGGGGGCGATGGCTACACCTTC,CASSTTGGDGYTF
few,TRBD1,14,TRBJ2-1,TRBV3-1/TRBV3-2,TGTGCCAGCAGCGACAGGGGGGGCTACAATGAGCAGTTCTTC,CASSDRGGYNEQFF
NA,TRBD1,15,TRBJ1-1,TRBV7-8,TGTGCCAGCAGCCTGGGGACAGCCCTGGTCACTGAAGCTTTCTTT,CASSLGTALVTEAFF
few,TRBD1,19,TRBJ1-3,TRBV7-9,TGTGCCAGCAGCTTAGAGCTGGGACAGGGGTATTCTTCTGGAAACACCATATATTTT,CASSLELGQGYSSGNTIYF
once,NA,15,TRBJ2-2,TRBV5-1,TGCGCCAGCAGCCCGCGGCAGTTGAACACCGGGGAGCTGTTTTTT,CASSPRQLNTGELFF
NA,NA,15,TRBJ2-2,TRBV9,TGTGCCAGCAGCCCGGGGATTACGAACACCGGGGAGCTGTTTTTT,CASSPGITNTGELFF
NA,TRBD1,16,TRBJ1-4,TRBV29-1,TGCAGCGTTGAAGATCGGCGGACAGGATTTAATGAAAAACTGTTTTTT,CSVEDRRTGFNEKLFF
NA,TRBD1,16,TRBJ2-7,TRBV15,TGTGCCACCAGCAGAGAGTCCGGGACAGGGGGCTACGAGCAGTACTTC,CATSRESGTGGYEQYF
medium-sized,TRBD1,19,TRBJ2-6,TRBV19,TGTGCCAGTAGCGACAATATCGGACAGGGGGAAGGTGGGGCCAACGTCCTGACTTTC,CASSDNIGQGEGGANVLTF
few,TRBD2,15,TRBJ2-7,TRBV3-1/TRBV3-2,TGTGCCAGCAGCCAAGGGCCCAGCGGGGGATACGAGCAGTACTTC,CASSQGPSGGYEQYF
once,TRBD1,14,TRBJ2-7,TRBV19,TGTGCCAGTAGTCTGACAGGGGGGCCCTACGAGCAGTACTTC,CASSLTGGPYEQYF
NA,NA,15,TRBJ1-5,TRBV13,TGTGCCAGCAGCTCCGCCAGGGGCGGCAATCAGCCCCAGCATTTT,CASSSARGGNQPQHF
NA,NA,15,TRBJ1-3,TRBV11-2,TGTGCCAGCAGCTTCCACAGGGTGTCTGGAAACACCATATATTTT,CASSFHRVSGNTIYF
NA,TRBD2,14,TRBJ2-5,TRBV19,TGTGCCAGTAGTTTAGCGGGGGGGGGAGAGACCCAGTACTTC,CASSLAGGGETQYF
NA,NA,14,TRBJ2-5,TRBV2,TGTGCCAGCAGTGAAGCGCGGCAGCAAGAGACCCAGTACTTC,CASSEARQQETQYF
NA,NA,16,TRBJ2-2,TRBV23-1,TGCGCCAGCAGCCCTGGGGGGGGCGTATGGACCGGGGAGCTGTTTTTT,CASSPGGGVWTGELFF
NA,TRBD1,14,TRBJ1-1,TRBV7-8,TGTGCCAGCAGCTTAGTTCAGGGGGGCACTGAAGCTTTCTTT,CASSLVQGGTEAFF
few,NA,14,TRBJ1-5,TRBV5-6,TGTGCCAGCAGTCCCGGACATTACAATCAGCCCCAGCATTTT,CASSPGHYNQPQHF
NA,TRBD2,14,TRBJ2-7,TRBV7-2,TGTGCCAGCAGCTATAGACTAGCGCGCTACGAGCAGTACTTC,CASSYRLARYEQYF
NA,NA,14,TRBJ2-2,TRBV5-1,TGCGCCATCCGGTCCCTCCGGAACACCGGGGAGCTGTTTTTT,CAIRSLRNTGELFF
NA,TRBD1,16,TRBJ2-7,TRBV7-6,TGTGCCAGCAGCTTAGAAGCGGGACAGGGTGGGTACGAGCAGTACTTC,CASSLEAGQGGYEQYF
NA,TRBD1,14,TRBJ2-1,TRBV19,TGTGCCAGTAGTCGAGGGGGCCAGAGTGGTGAGCAGTTCTTC,CASSRGGQSGEQFF
NA,NA,15,TRBJ1-1,TRBV9,TGTGCCAGCAGCGTAGCGTCAGGCTTGAACACTGAAGCTTTCTTT,CASSVASGLNTEAFF
NA,TRBD2,14,TRBJ2-7,TRBV5-4,TGTGCCAGCAGAAGGGATGCGGGGGAGTACGAGCAGTACTTC,CASRRDAGEYEQYF
NA,TRBD2,16,TRBJ2-3,TRBV3-1/TRBV3-2,TGTGCCAGCAGCCCTCGGGGGGGCTGGGACACAGATACGCAGTATTTT,CASSPRGGWDTDTQYF
NA,NA,12,TRBJ1-1,TRBV6-5,TGTGCCAGCAGGGCAAGAAGCACTGAAGCTTTCTTT,CASRARSTEAFF